The rows below give T cell receptor beta chains drawn from one sample of a study of blood T cell repertoires in COVID-19. Repertoires were generated with immunoSEQ multiplex PCR, while TCRdb's copy carries only in-frame clones and drops some. This sample has 200,000 to 250,000 clones, with 90% found just once. Sequenced: PBMCs or T cells enriched from blood (not recorded which). The receptors shown here come from a man aged 25 to 40 who had been exposed to COVID-19. The CDR3 runs from the conserved cysteine through the conserved F or W. A D gene is named only where the DNA matches it firmly.

J gene: TRBJ1-5
V gene: TRBV21-1
D gene: .
CDR3 protein: CASSKVKRGTDVQPQHF

J gene: TRBJ1-5
V gene: TRBV2
D gene: TRBD1
CDR3 protein: CASSLDRNSNQPQHF

J gene: TRBJ1-5
V gene: TRBV6-1
D gene: .
CDR3 protein: CASSEEASQGYSNQPQHF

J gene: TRBJ2-2
V gene: TRBV3-1/TRBV3-2
D gene: TRBD2
CDR3 protein: CASKISGGIHGELFF

J gene: TRBJ1-1
V gene: TRBV7-9
D gene: .
CDR3 protein: CASSPAGFRGGTEAFF

J gene: TRBJ1-5
V gene: TRBV4-1
D gene: .
CDR3 protein: CATSGDRNQPQHF

J gene: TRBJ1-1
V gene: TRBV29-1
D gene: TRBD1
CDR3 protein: CSVAGQGARSTEAFF

J gene: TRBJ1-2
V gene: TRBV30
D gene: .
CDR3 protein: CAWSGSGGYTF

J gene: TRBJ2-2
V gene: TRBV5-1
D gene: TRBD1
CDR3 protein: CASSPGQGGRAGELFF

J gene: TRBJ1-2
V gene: TRBV6-5
D gene: .
CDR3 protein: CASSYRQSPYGYTF

J gene: TRBJ2-3
V gene: TRBV3-1/TRBV3-2
D gene: TRBD2
CDR3 protein: CATMGLAGVDTQYF

J gene: TRBJ1-2
V gene: TRBV12-3/TRBV12-4
D gene: .
CDR3 protein: CASEMGLNYGYTF

J gene: TRBJ1-2
V gene: TRBV4-1
D gene: TRBD1
CDR3 protein: CASSQEGTAYGYTF

J gene: TRBJ2-3
V gene: TRBV29-1
D gene: .
CDR3 protein: CSVAPGGTDTQYF

J gene: TRBJ1-5
V gene: TRBV2
D gene: TRBD1
CDR3 protein: CASRAFGTGGLGQPQHF

J gene: TRBJ1-2
V gene: TRBV2
D gene: .
CDR3 protein: CASQAGAGYGYTF

J gene: TRBJ2-1
V gene: TRBV4-2
D gene: .
CDR3 protein: CASSQDWRANNEQFF

J gene: TRBJ1-5
V gene: TRBV19
D gene: TRBD1
CDR3 protein: CASSTTGGDGQPQHF

J gene: TRBJ2-5
V gene: TRBV5-5
D gene: TRBD2
CDR3 protein: CASPGGAGETQYF

J gene: TRBJ2-5
V gene: TRBV2
D gene: .
CDR3 protein: CASGGGGETQYF

J gene: TRBJ2-7
V gene: TRBV11-1
D gene: .
CDR3 protein: CASSANSYEQYF

J gene: TRBJ2-1
V gene: TRBV18
D gene: TRBD2
CDR3 protein: CASSSSAGTYNEQFF

J gene: TRBJ2-2
V gene: TRBV9
D gene: TRBD2
CDR3 protein: CASSPRLLAGGYTGELFF

J gene: TRBJ1-2
V gene: TRBV20-1
D gene: .
CDR3 protein: CSASAGDNLNYGYTF